Each of the 23 T cell receptor beta chains below was sequenced from the same sample in a study of OX40 agonist ivuxolimab in advanced cancers. Some clones are missing from TCRdb's copy, which holds only in-frame ones; the method was immunoSEQ multiplex PCR. This sample has 80,000 or so clones, with approximately 89% found just once. This specimen was CD4+ or CD8+ T cells sorted from blood, taken in a trial of the OX40 agonist ivuxolimab. Source of these receptors: an adult with an advanced solid tumor such as melanoma, head and neck, liver or kidney cancer.

The chain is built from TRBV5-1 and TRBJ2-3; 8 nucleotides line up with TRBD1. In germline, CDR1 is SGHRS, CDR2 YFSETQ. This CDR3 comprises 13 residues. V was clipped by 3 bases and J by 5 bases; unmatched bases: 2. The CDR3 DNA is TGCGCCAGCAGCTGGACAGGGTTAGATACGCAGTATTTT. Translated, it gives CASSWTGLDTQYF.

The J gene is TRBJ2-6, the V gene TRBV19; D is uncertain. Trimming stripped 3 bases from V and 3 bases from J, with 9 bases between. The germline V gene has CDR1 LNHDA and CDR2 SQIVND (reference sequence). The CDR3 length is 15 residues. The CDR3 here is CASSIPLGGANVLTF. The DNA for the CDR3 is TGTGCCAGTAGTATCCCCCTGGGTGGGGCCAACGTCCTGACTTTC.

The chain is built from TRBV25-1 and TRBJ2-5; TRBD2 might be the D (6 bases). This CDR3 has 16 amino acids. Trimming stripped 4 bases from V and 2 bases from J, with 17 bases between. Germline V CDR1 and CDR2: MGHDK, SYGVNS. Written as DNA, the CDR3 is TGTGCCAGCAGTGCGGGACTGCGAACCAGTCAAGAGACCCAGTACTTC. It translates to CASSAGLRTSQETQYF. The full variable domain, in which reference TRBV25-1 and TRBJ2-5 provide the parts outside the CDR3, is EADIYQTPRYLVIGTGKKITLECSQTMGHDKMYWYQQDPGMELHLIHYSYGVNSTEKGDLSSESTVSRIRTEHFPLTLESARPSHTSQYLCASSAGLRTSQETQYFGPGTRLLVL.

The rearrangement uses TRBV19 and TRBJ1-5; the match to TRBD1 covers 8 bases. In germline, CDR1 is LNHDA, CDR2 SQIVND (reference sequence). This CDR3 has 14 residues. The V and J ends lost 3 bases and 6 bases, in that order; junction bases with no gene match: 4. The CDR3 DNA follows: TGTGCCAGTAGTATCGTCAGGGGGCCTCAGCCCCAGCATTTT. Its protein product is CASSIVRGPQPQHF.

This clone was detected only once. The V and J genes are TRBV11-2 and TRBJ2-3; a weak D match, TRBD2 (6 bases). The CDR3 loop spans 13 amino acids. Trimming removed 3 bases from V and 4 bases from J, with 8 bases in between. Germline lookup yields CDR1 SGHAT and CDR2 FQNNGV. CDR3 nucleotides: TGTGCCAGCAGCTTGGGGGGTGCAGATACGCAGTATTTT. Amino acid sequence: CASSLGGADTQYF.

The V and J genes are TRBV4-1 and TRBJ2-2, with TRBD2 matching over 10 bases. This CDR3 has 16 residues. Germline assignment: CDR1 MGHRA and CDR2 YSYEKL. V dropped 5 bases and J dropped 4; count of bases not matched to a gene: 7. The CDR3 loop reads CASSERGGRGTGELFF. The CDR3 bases are TGCGCCAGCAGCGAGCGGGGGGGCCGAGGCACCGGGGAGCTGTTTTTT.

The V and J genes are TRBV25-1 and TRBJ2-7; tentative D call: TRBD1 (6 bases). The CDR3 is made up of 16 amino acids. Germline CDR1 MGHDK, CDR2 SYGVNS. The germline V and J ends were trimmed by 4 bases and 3 bases, with 19 bases remaining between them. The CDR3 sequence is CASSVTGSGRDYEQYF. DNA for the CDR3: TGTGCCAGCAGTGTCACAGGGTCCGGTAGGGACTACGAGCAGTACTTC.

The V gene is TRBV2, the J gene TRBJ2-1; D remains unclear. Germline CDR1 and CDR2: SNHLY and FYNNEI. The CDR3 has 14 amino acids. V lost 6 bases and J lost 0, with 9 bases in between. CDR3 region: CASRGSSSYNEQFF. For the CDR3, the DNA is TGTGCCAGCAGGGGCTCGAGCTCCTACAATGAGCAGTTCTTC. Full variable domain (missing parts from reference TRBV2 and TRBJ2-1): EPEVTQTPSHQVTQMGQEVILRCVPISNHLYFYWYRQILGQKVEFLVSFYNNEISEKSEIFDDQFSVERPDGSNFTLKIRSTKLEDSAMYFCASRGSSSYNEQFFGPGTRLTVL.

This chain uses TRBV13 with TRBJ2-3, with D perhaps matching TRBD1 (7 bases). Germline loops: CDR1 PRHDT, CDR2 FYEKMQ (reference sequence). Trimming took off 0 bases at V and 8 bases at J, with 12 bases between the two ends. This CDR3 region has 14 residues. CDR3 sequence: CASSLGAGGGTQYF. The CDR3 nucleotides read TGTGCCAGCAGCTTAGGGGCAGGGGGAGGTACGCAGTATTTT.

V is TRBV2 and J is TRBJ1-4; D uncertain. This CDR3 has 12 residues. Germline V CDR1 and CDR2: SNHLY, FYNNEI. V was shortened by 4 bases and J by 8 bases, with 8 bases between the two germline ends. CDR3 bases: TGTGCCAGCAGTGTGGCAGGAGAAAAACTGTTTTTT. Translating it yields CASSVAGEKLFF.

This rearrangement joins TRBV6-5 to TRBJ2-1; tentatively, D is TRBD2 (5 bases). Germline values: CDR1 MNHEY, CDR2 SVGAGI. Trimming removed 2 bases from V and 8 bases from J, with 13 bases in between. CDR3 length: 14 residues. In DNA form, the CDR3 reads TGTGCCAGCAGTTACGGGCTAGCCTGGGATGAGCAGTTCTTC. It specifies CASSYGLAWDEQFF.

This chain joins TRBV6-1 and TRBJ1-2; 8 nucleotides agree with TRBD1. There are 14 residues in the CDR3. With 5 bases clipped from V and 7 bases from J, the junction kept 9 bases outside the gene matches. Per germline, CDR1 MNHNS and CDR2 SASEGT. CDR3: CASSRQGRGGGYTF. DNA for the CDR3: TGTGCCAGCAGTAGACAGGGGAGGGGAGGTGGCTACACCTTC.

V gene TRBV7-2 combines with J gene TRBJ1-2; tentatively, D is TRBD1 (6 bases). Germline V gives CDR1 SGHTA, CDR2 FQGNSA. The CDR3 loop spans 16 amino acids. The germline V and J ends were trimmed by 1 base and 0 bases, with 12 bases remaining between them. This CDR3 is CASSLERGRTNYGYTF. The DNA of the CDR3 is TGTGCCAGCAGCTTAGAACGGGGGCGAACTAACTATGGCTACACCTTC.

V gene TRBV4-1 combines with J gene TRBJ2-5, with D uncertain. Matching the DNA end better, TRBJ2-7 makes the J call doubtful. CDR1 MGHRA and CDR2 YSYEKL come from the germline V gene. The CDR3 has 13 residues. The CDR3 loop reads CASSQAYYYEQYF. CDR3 sequence (DNA): TGCGCCAGCAGCCAAGCGTACTACTACGAGCAGTACTTC.

The chain uses TRBV28 and TRBJ1-5; D unclear. This CDR3 region has 17 residues. Germline CDR1 is MDHEN and CDR2 is SYDVKM. With 4 bases removed from V and 0 bases from J, the gap between germline ends came to 16 bases. The CDR3 here is CASSYFRRRSSNQPQHF. The DNA for the CDR3 is TGTGCCAGCAGTTATTTCCGCAGGAGGAGTAGCAATCAGCCCCAGCATTTT.

This clone was seen only once. The chain is built from TRBV19 and TRBJ2-5; 10 bases are shared with TRBD1. CDR3 length: 16 amino acids. Per germline, CDR1 LNHDA and CDR2 SQIVND (reference sequence). Trimming cost V 2 bases and J 5 bases; bases outside gene matches: 8. CDR3 coding DNA: TGTGCCAGTAGTATATTAGGGACAGGGGCACGGGAGACCCAGTACTTC. It encodes CASSILGTGARETQYF.

The chain carries TRBV7-6 and TRBJ1-4; 7 bases agree with TRBD1. Trimming cost V 5 bases and J 10 bases; bases outside gene matches: 4. Germline lookup yields CDR1 SGHVS and CDR2 FNYEAQ. CDR3 length equals 12 residues. CDR3 nucleotides: TGTGCCAGCAGCCCCACAGGGGTAAAACTGTTTTTT. Translating gives CASSPTGVKLFF.

The V gene is TRBV30, the J gene TRBJ2-7, with 9 bases lining up with TRBD1. Germline CDR1 and CDR2: GTSNPN and SVGIG (reference sequence). CDR3 length: 16 residues. V trimming: 3 bases; J trimming: 2 bases; junction bases outside the gene matches: 11. CDR3 region: CAWRGDRAERTYEQYF. The CDR3 bases are TGTGCCTGGAGGGGGGACAGGGCCGAACGAACCTACGAGCAGTACTTC.

The chain is built from TRBV10-2 and TRBJ2-7; D remains unclear. CDR3 length: 14 residues. Trimming pared 1 base from V and 0 bases from J, leaving 7 bases between. CDR1 WSHSY and CDR2 SAAADI come from the germline V gene. For the CDR3, the DNA is TGCGCCAGCAGTGAGTACAGAATCTCCTACGAGCAGTACTTC. This gives the protein CASSEYRISYEQYF.

The chain combines TRBV7-9 with TRBJ2-7; D ambiguous. V was clipped by 4 bases and J by 0 bases, with 7 bases between them. This CDR3 is 13 amino acids long. From germline, CDR1 is SEHNR and CDR2 FQNEAQ (reference sequence). The CDR3 loop reads CASSSNSSYEQYF. The DNA of the CDR3 is TGTGCCAGCAGCTCGAACAGCTCCTACGAGCAGTACTTC.

This clone was observed a single time. The chain recombines TRBV30 with TRBJ1-1; D remains ambiguous. The CDR3 has 15 amino acids. Germline loops: CDR1 GTSNPN, CDR2 SVGIG (reference sequence). Deletions cut 0 bases from V and 2 bases from J, with 13 bases between. CDR3 sequence reads: CAWSVPGGYNTEAFF. In nucleotides, the CDR3 is TGTGCCTGGAGTGTACCAGGCGGGTATAACACTGAAGCTTTCTTT.

This clone was picked up a small number of times. CDR3 sequence: CASSEGETQYF. CDR3 bases: TGTGCCAGCAGTGAAGGAGAGACCCAGTACTTC. J is TRBJ2-5 and V is TRBV2; D uncertain. CDR1 and CDR2 (germline): SNHLY, FYNNEI. This CDR3 is 11 amino acids long. V dropped 1 base and J dropped 4 bases, with 1 base sitting between them.

The chain's CDR3 is CSVVRGSSYNEQFF. The CDR3 DNA is TGCAGCGTTGTTCGCGGGAGCTCCTACAATGAGCAGTTCTTC. The chain recombines TRBV29-1 with TRBJ2-1, with 7 bases that match TRBD2. V lost 4 bases, J lost 0 bases, and 3 bases stayed unmatched. This CDR3 has 14 residues. Per germline, CDR1 SQVTM and CDR2 ANQGSEA.